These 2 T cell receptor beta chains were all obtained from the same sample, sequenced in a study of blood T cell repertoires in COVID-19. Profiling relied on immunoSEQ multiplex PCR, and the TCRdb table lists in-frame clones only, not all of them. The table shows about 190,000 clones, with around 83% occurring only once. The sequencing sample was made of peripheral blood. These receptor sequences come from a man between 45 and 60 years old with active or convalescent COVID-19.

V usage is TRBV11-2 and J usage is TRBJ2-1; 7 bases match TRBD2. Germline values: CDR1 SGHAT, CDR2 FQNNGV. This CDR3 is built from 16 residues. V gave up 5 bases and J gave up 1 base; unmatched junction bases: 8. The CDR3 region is CASSVSSGTSYNEQFF. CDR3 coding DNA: TGTGCCAGCAGCGTATCAAGCGGGACGTCCTACAATGAGCAGTTCTTC. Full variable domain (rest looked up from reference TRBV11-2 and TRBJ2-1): EAGVAQSPRYKIIEKRQSVAFWCNPISGHATLYWYQQILGQGPKLLIQFQNNGVVDDSQLPKDRFSAERLKGVDSTLKIQPAKLEDSAVYLCASSVSSGTSYNEQFFGPGTRLTVL.

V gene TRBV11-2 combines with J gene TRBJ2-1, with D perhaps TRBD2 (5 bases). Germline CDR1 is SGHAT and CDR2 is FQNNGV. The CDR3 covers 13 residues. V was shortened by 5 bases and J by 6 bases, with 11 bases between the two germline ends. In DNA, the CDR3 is TGTGCCAGCAGCCTTGGACTGCCCAATGAGCAGTTCTTC. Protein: CASSLGLPNEQFF.